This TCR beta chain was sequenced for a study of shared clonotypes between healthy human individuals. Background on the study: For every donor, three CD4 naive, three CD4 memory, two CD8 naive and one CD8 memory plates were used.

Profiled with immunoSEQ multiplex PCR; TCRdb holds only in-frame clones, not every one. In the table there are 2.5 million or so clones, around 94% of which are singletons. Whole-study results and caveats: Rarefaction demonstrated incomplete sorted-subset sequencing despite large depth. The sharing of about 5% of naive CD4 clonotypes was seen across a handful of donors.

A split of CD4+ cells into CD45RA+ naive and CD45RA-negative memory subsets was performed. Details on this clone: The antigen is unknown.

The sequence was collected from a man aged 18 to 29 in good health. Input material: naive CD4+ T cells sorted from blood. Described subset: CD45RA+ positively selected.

CDR3 loop: CASTPSRTSGSTDTQYF. In nucleotides, the CDR3 is TGTGCCAGCACCCCAAGTCGGACTAGCGGGTCCACAGATACGCAGTATTTT. The V and J genes are TRBV28 and TRBJ2-3, with 11 bases identical to TRBD2. V gave up 7 bases and J gave up 2 bases; unmatched junction bases: 11. The CDR3 has 17 amino acids. Looked up from germline, CDR1 is MDHEN and CDR2 is SYDVKM.